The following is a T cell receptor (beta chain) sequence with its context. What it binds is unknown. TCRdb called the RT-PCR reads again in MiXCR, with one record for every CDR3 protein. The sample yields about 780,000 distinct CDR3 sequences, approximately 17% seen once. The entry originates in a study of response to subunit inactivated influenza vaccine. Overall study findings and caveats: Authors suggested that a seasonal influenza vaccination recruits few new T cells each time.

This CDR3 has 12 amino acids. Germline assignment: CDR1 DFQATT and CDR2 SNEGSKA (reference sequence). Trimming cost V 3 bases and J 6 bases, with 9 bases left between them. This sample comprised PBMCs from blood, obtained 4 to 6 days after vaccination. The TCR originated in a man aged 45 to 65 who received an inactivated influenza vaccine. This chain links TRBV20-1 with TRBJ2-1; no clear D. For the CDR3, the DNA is TGCAGTGCTAGGGACCGGTTCAATGAGCAGTTCTTC. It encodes CSARDRFNEQFF.